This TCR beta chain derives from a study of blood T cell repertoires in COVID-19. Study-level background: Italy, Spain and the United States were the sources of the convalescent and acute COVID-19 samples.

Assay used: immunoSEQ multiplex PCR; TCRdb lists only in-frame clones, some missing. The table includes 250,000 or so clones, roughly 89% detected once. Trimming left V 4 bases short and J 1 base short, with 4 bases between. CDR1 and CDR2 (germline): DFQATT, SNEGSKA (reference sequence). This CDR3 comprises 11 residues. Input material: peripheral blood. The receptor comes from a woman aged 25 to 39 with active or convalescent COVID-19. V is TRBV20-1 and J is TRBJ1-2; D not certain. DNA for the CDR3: TGCAGTGCTACAGTTAACTATGGCTACACCTTC. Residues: CSATVNYGYTF.